A selection of T cell receptor beta chains follows, all from one sample in a study of cytomegalovirus exposure and HLA in healthy donors. The method was immunoSEQ multiplex PCR; TCRdb's version includes in-frame clones alone and lacks a portion of them. This sample has around 200,000 clones, with about 79% found just once. Sequencing was performed on PBMCs. Source of these receptors: a man aged 18-30 years in good health and CMV-seronegative. Each CDR3 is given with its conserved first and last residue. The D gene is left open where the match is weak.

V gene	J gene	D gene	CDR3 DNA	CDR3 protein
TRBV6-5	TRBJ2-2	-	TGTGCCAGCAGTCCGACTCGCACCGGGGAGCTGTTTTTT	CASSPTRTGELFF
TRBV5-1	TRBJ1-3	TRBD1	TGCGCCAGCAGCTTGGTTACAGGGGCTGGAAACACCATATATTTT	CASSLVTGAGNTIYF
TRBV7-9	TRBJ2-7	-	TGTGCCAGCAGCGCTGATACTACACGGTATGAGCAGTACTTC	CASSADTTRYEQYF
TRBV19	TRBJ1-3	-	TGTGCCAGTAGTATTCGGTTCTCTGGAAACACCATATATTTT	CASSIRFSGNTIYF
TRBV14	TRBJ2-7	-	TGTGCCAGCAGCTTATCCTACGAGCAGTACTTC	CASSLSYEQYF
TRBV7-9	TRBJ1-2	TRBD1	TGTTCCAGCAGCGGGCGGGACAGTTACTATGGCTACACCTTC	CSSSGRDSYYGYTF
TRBV15	TRBJ1-1	TRBD1	TGTGCCACCAGCAGAGAGGGGGGGGACAGGGTTAACACTGAAGCTTTCTTT	CATSREGGDRVNTEAFF
TRBV11-2	TRBJ1-2	-	TGTGCCAGCAGCTTAGGCCAAGGGGGTGACTATGGCTACACCTTC	CASSLGQGGDYGYTF
TRBV6-9	TRBJ2-1	TRBD1	TGTGCCAGCAGTGGACAGGGGGCCGGTTGTTTCTATGAGCAGTTCTTC	CASSGQGAGCFYEQFF
TRBV5-1	TRBJ2-2	-	TGCGCCAGCAGCTTAACAACGAACACCGGGGAGCTGTTTTTT	CASSLTTNTGELFF
TRBV30	TRBJ2-6	-	TGTGCCTGGAGTGTCAGGTCTGGGGCCAACGTCCTGACTTTC	CAWSVRSGANVLTF
TRBV6-1	TRBJ2-7	-	TGTGCCAGCAGTGAAAAAAGGGGTACCTACGAGCAGTACTTC	CASSEKRGTYEQYF
TRBV11-3	TRBJ1-2	-	TGTGCCAGCAGCTTAGTCTCTAACTATGGCTACACCTTC	CASSLVSNYGYTF
TRBV15	TRBJ1-1	-	TGTGCCACCAGCAGAGTACCCTTAGATTGGAACACTGAAGCTTTCTTT	CATSRVPLDWNTEAFF
TRBV27	TRBJ1-2	-	TGTGCCAGCAGTCACGTCACGCGATGGACGGGAGGCTACACCTTC	CASSHVTRWTGGYTF
TRBV13	TRBJ1-5	-	TGTGCCAGCAGCTTAGAGAGAAATCAGCCCCAGCATTTT	CASSLERNQPQHF
TRBV7-2	TRBJ2-7	TRBD2	TGTGCCAGCAGCTTAGCCTGGCGATCGGGGGGGACCTACGAGCAGTACTTC	CASSLAWRSGGTYEQYF